The text below deals with one T cell receptor (beta chain). No antigen is known for it. Base qualities were left out, and no much larger clone turns up one base away. The TCR beta CDR3 regions were amplified from RNA transcripts. The first round of RT-PCR for the TCR CDR3 was performed with the HTBI primer set and the Qiagen OneStep RT-PCR kit. A second multiplex PCR round built the libraries, followed by size selection and purification. Libraries were sequenced paired-end with 100 bp reads on an Illumina HiSeq2000. From the authors' description of their analysis: SOAPnuke was used to process the raw data, with reads discarded if the reads contained adapters or uncalled bases, had a mean Phred below 15, or lacked an exact constant-primer or identifier match. High-quality paired reads were merged with COPE v1.2.5, and unique nucleotide sequences were defined as clonotypes. MiTCR v1.1 was used to align clonotypes to the IMGT TRBV, TRBD and TRBJ reference segments. Analysis was restricted to V-J combinations with a frequency above 0.0001, which covered 98% to 99.2% of repertoires. The TCS score was defined as F50 (clonal expansion) divided by E x V (chaos), with BLOSUM62-based TCRdist calculated between CDR3 peptides within each V-J. Welch's t-statistics and random forest reduced roughly 500 V-J features to under 15, which were used in a naive Bayes classifier (R e1071). Thyroid-blood repertoire similarity was quantified with the Morisita-Horn index. Using fastp at Q25 and MiXCR, TCRdb reprocessed the public reads and kept productive beta chains. One record per CDR3 amino acid sequence lists the most common genes and DNA. These V and J calls originate from TCRdb's pipeline instead of the authors' own analysis. The sample table shows roughly 800,000 distinct CDR3 sequences, and 35% to 45% are seen once. The ten largest clones add up to 8.9% of the sample.

These data are taken from a study of T cells in Graves' hyperthyroidism and ophthalmopathy (dated by TCRdb to the late 2010s). Background for the entire study: Peripheral blood samples were taken at the time of initial diagnosis, prior to any treatment. TCR V-J signatures able to tell the groups apart were searched for in a discovery cohort of 90 to 100 patients, of whom fewer than 45 had Graves' ophthalmopathy and under 65 had stable Graves' hyperthyroidism. Prospective prediction of ophthalmopathy was tested in an independent validation cohort of some 19 hyperthyroidism patients and approximately 17 patients who later progressed to ophthalmopathy. The roughly 100 discovery patients were randomly divided into training and test sets at a 7:3 ratio. Thyroid tissue and blood T-cell repertoires from six Graves' hyperthyroidism patients were also compared in the study. After sampling, hyperthyroidism patients received methimazole starting at 30 mg daily, and ophthalmopathy patients received high-dose intravenous methylprednisolone. TCR Vbeta CDR3 sequencing of approximately 140 peripheral blood samples (over 40 ophthalmopathy, approximately 80 hyperthyroidism and roughly 17 progressor patients) is reported in the paper.

A patient counted as having stable Graves' hyperthyroidism if no progression to ophthalmopathy occurred over 18 months of follow-up. Hyperthyroidism patients were aged 18 to 65 years and newly diagnosed, with disease duration of less than 2 months. The study excluded patients with uncontrolled infections, other autoimmune diseases, pregnancy or lactation. Clinical symptoms, serum thyroxine and TRAb, thyroid ultrasound, and orbital computed tomography formed the basis for the diagnoses. Ficoll-Paque density gradient centrifugation was used to isolate PBMCs from around 9.1 ml of fresh peripheral blood. Trizol reagent was used to extract total RNA, and RNA quality was then checked on an Agilent 2100 Bioanalyzer. What the research found in general, with its limitations: A model built on a 13 V-J signature distinguished ophthalmopathy from stable hyperthyroidism, reaching 85% to 90% sensitivity and around 81% specificity in cross-validation and 80%/75% in testing. Most expanded thyroid clonotypes (frequency above 0.001) were also detected in blood, a finding suggesting that blood repertoires may reflect thyroid immune responses. In validation, the model predicted progression to ophthalmopathy with over 65% sensitivity and around 72% specificity, a median of approximately 6.5 months before onset. No statistical method was used to fix the sample size in advance, and group allocation was not hidden from the investigators.

The source material was blood. The TCR comes from a man between 18 and 35 years old with Graves' hyperthyroidism.

Here is the DNA: TGCAGCAGCTTGGCGAGGGGAGCTAACTATGGCTACACCTTC. The resulting protein is CSSLARGANYGYTF. Recombination joined TRBV29-1 with TRBJ1-2; the D segment could be TRBD1, given 5 matching bases. From a lookup of the germline V gene, CDR1 and CDR2 are SQVTM and ANQGSEA. The trim is 8 bases for V and 0 bases for J, with a gap of 16 bases between the germline ends. Spanning cysteine to phenylalanine, the CDR3 consists of 14 amino acids. The CDR3 DNA has 42 bases and is translated from base 1.